This passage covers 5 T cell receptor beta chains from one sample sequenced in a study of T-cell reconstitution after alpha-beta-depleted transplantation in children listed by TCRdb under 2016. The library was generated by PCR. The sequencer listed for this sample is Illumina HiSeq 2500. TCR libraries were prepared with molecular barcoding, using unique molecular identifiers to normalize TCRbeta repertoire quantification. The public reads were quality trimmed at Q25 with fastp and then assembled into clones with MiXCR by TCRdb, keeping productive beta chains. Rows with one shared CDR3 protein collapse into an entry with the most common genes and DNA. Here the sample has approximately 340,000 distinct CDR3 sequences; about a tenth occur a single time. The ten largest clones take up roughly 2.5% of the sample. The specimen was PBMCs from the stem cell graft donor, collected from the stem cell graft. The receptor source for this set is a human donor who donated a stem cell graft to a child with acute lymphoblastic leukemia.

V is TRBV6-2 or TRBV6-3 and J is TRBJ2-3; 10 bases fit TRBD2. This CDR3 spans 17 amino acids. V lost 2 bases to trimming and J lost 5 bases; unmatched junction nucleotides: 10. Germline-derived CDR1 and CDR2 are MNHEY and SVGEGT. The CDR3 region has the DNA TGTGCCAGCAGTTACGTACGAGCGGGAGGGCCCGGAGATACGCAGTATTTT. This codes for CASSYVRAGGPGDTQYF.

The gene calls are TRBV5-1 and TRBJ2-7; TRBD1 matches at 9 bases. The V gene's germline CDR1 is SGHRS and CDR2 YFSETQ. With 2 bases clipped from V and 2 bases from J, the junction kept 5 bases outside the gene matches. This CDR3 has 15 residues. CDR3 sequence: CASSLGQGFTYEQYF. CDR3 in DNA: TGCGCCAGCAGCTTAGGACAGGGGTTCACCTACGAGCAGTACTTC.

The rearrangement links TRBV6-1 to TRBJ1-5; no reliable D call. The CDR3 contains 15 residues. V lost 6 bases and J lost 3, with 15 bases in between. Germline-derived CDR1 and CDR2 are MNHNS and SASEGT. CDR3 bases: TGTGCCAGCAGATCCCTCACCGGGAACAATCAGCCCCAGCATTTT. Translation gives CASRSLTGNNQPQHF.

The V call is TRBV10-3, the J call TRBJ1-2, with D uncertain. V lost 9 bases to trimming and J lost 2 bases, with 13 bases between them. Germline loops: CDR1 ENHRY, CDR2 SYGVKD. CDR3 length: 13 residues. The CDR3 loop is CAMISAENYGYTF. CDR3 DNA sequence: TGTGCCATGATCTCAGCGGAGAACTATGGCTACACCTTC.

This clonotype was seen repeatedly, ten times or more. This chain joins TRBV27 and TRBJ1-1; no clear D gene. CDR1 and CDR2 (germline): MNHEY, SMNVEV (reference sequence). V lost 0 bases to trimming and J lost 1 base, with 6 bases between them. This CDR3 region has 14 residues. The chain's CDR3 is CASSLSGSNTEAFF. As DNA, the CDR3 is TGTGCCAGCAGTTTATCAGGGTCGAACACTGAAGCTTTCTTT.